These 21 T cell receptor beta chains originate from one sample sequenced in a study of shared clonotypes between healthy human individuals. Naive-designated CD8 cells lacked CD45RO, were positively enriched for CCR7, and omitted terminally differentiated effector memory CD45RA+ cells. Profiling relied on immunoSEQ multiplex PCR, and the TCRdb table lists in-frame clones only, not all of them. The sample consists of roughly 1,800,000 clones, roughly 94% of them appearing once. The material sequenced was naive CD8+ T cells sorted from blood. All receptors derive from a young man in good health.

The genes are TRBV11-1 and TRBJ2-7; 8 bases are a match to TRBD1. From germline, CDR1 is SGHAT and CDR2 FQDESV (reference sequence). CDR3 size: 16 residues. The trim removed 5 bases at V and 4 bases at J, leaving 13 bases unmatched. The chain's CDR3 is CASSRNRTGCSYEQYF. Here the CDR3 DNA reads TGTGCCAGCAGCCGAAATAGGACAGGGTGTAGTTACGAGCAGTACTTC.

For this clone: One end of the junction does not line up with germline, which may come from a read error. This chain joins TRBV7-7 and TRBJ2-1; TRBD2 matches at 8 bases. Germline lookup yields CDR1 SSHAT and CDR2 FNYEAQ (reference sequence). CDR3 size: 15 residues. CDR3 loop: CASSLGTGGGNEQFF. The CDR3 DNA is TGTGCTAGCAGCTTAGGCACGGGAGGGGGCAATGAGCAGTTCTTC.

V is TRBV15 and J is TRBJ2-5; a possible D gene is TRBD1 (6 bases). The CDR3 contains 17 residues. The V gene lost 0 bases and the J gene lost 0 bases, with 14 bases spanning the gap. Germline V gene data show CDR1 as LNHNV and CDR2 as YYDKDF (reference sequence). The CDR3 bases are TGTGCCACCAGCAGAGATATAAGGGGGAACTACCAAGAGACCCAGTACTTC. This translates into CATSRDIRGNYQETQYF.

This chain links TRBV15 with TRBJ2-2; D is perhaps TRBD2 (5 bases). V was pared by 3 bases and J by 2 bases, with 7 bases between. This CDR3 comprises 14 residues. CDR1 LNHNV and CDR2 YYDKDF come from the germline V gene (reference sequence). CDR3: CATSSRDNTGELFF. The CDR3 DNA sequence: TGTGCCACCAGCAGCCGGGATAACACCGGGGAGCTGTTTTTT.

The chain links TRBV6-1 to TRBJ1-2; D gene ambiguous. The CDR3 is 12 amino acids. The V gene lost 3 bases and the J gene lost 8 bases, with 10 bases spanning the gap. CDR1 and CDR2 (germline): MNHNS, SASEGT. In DNA form, the CDR3 reads TGTGCCAGCAGTGAGGGTAGCTTCGGCTACACCTTC. The encoded protein is CASSEGSFGYTF.

The rearrangement joins TRBV2 to TRBJ2-7, with D possibly TRBD2 on 5 matching bases. The V end lost 1 base, the J end lost 0 bases, and 10 bases lay between the germline ends. CDR3 size: 15 residues. Germline loops: CDR1 SNHLY, CDR2 FYNNEI. DNA for the CDR3: TGTGCCAGCAGTGAAGGGACTGCTAGCTCCTACGAGCAGTACTTC. Its protein is CASSEGTASSYEQYF.

This chain links TRBV30 with TRBJ1-3; no firm D call. This CDR3 has 16 residues. The germline gives CDR1 GTSNPN, CDR2 SVGIG (reference sequence). V lost 0 bases and J lost 0, with 12 bases in between. The CDR3 bases are TGTGCCTGGAGTGTCGACTCACTGAGCTCTGGAAACACCATATATTTT. Amino acids: CAWSVDSLSSGNTIYF.

The chain couples TRBV27 to TRBJ2-7; tentatively, D is TRBD1 (6 bases). The germline gives CDR1 MNHEY, CDR2 SMNVEV (reference sequence). V was clipped by 4 bases and J by 3 bases, with 22 bases between them. The CDR3 has 17 amino acids. The CDR3: CASSSNRARGVDYEQYF. In DNA form, the CDR3 reads TGTGCCAGCAGTTCGAACAGGGCCCGAGGGGTTGACTACGAGCAGTACTTC.

The chain joins TRBV4-1 to TRBJ2-7; D not resolved. Germline V CDR1 and CDR2: MGHRA, YSYEKL. V was trimmed by 1 base and J by 0 bases, leaving 13 bases between them. The CDR3 has 16 amino acids. CDR3 in amino acids: CASSQVSPVSSYEQYF. CDR3 nucleotides: TGCGCCAGCAGCCAAGTCTCCCCAGTGAGCTCCTACGAGCAGTACTTC.

The chain recombines TRBV9 with TRBJ1-1; D unresolved. The CDR3 is 15 residues long. The germline V gene encodes CDR1 SGDLS and CDR2 YYNGEE. V lost 3 bases and J 0 bases, leaving 12 bases between the germline ends. The CDR3 DNA follows: TGTGCCAGCAGCGGGAATTCGGGGTTGAACACTGAAGCTTTCTTT. This translates into CASSGNSGLNTEAFF.

The chain couples TRBV4-1 to TRBJ2-2; 9 bases are shared with TRBD1. With 7 bases clipped from V and 4 bases from J, the junction kept 4 bases outside the gene matches. This CDR3 is built from 14 residues. Germline V gene lookup returns CDR1 MGHRA and CDR2 YSYEKL. The CDR3 reads CASKQGAGTGELFF. The CDR3 nucleotides are TGCGCCAGCAAACAGGGGGCTGGCACCGGGGAGCTGTTTTTT.

The chain employs TRBV6-1 and TRBJ1-4; TRBD1 is a possible D gene (5 bases). Trimming cost V 2 bases and J 3 bases, with 10 bases left between them. This CDR3 region has 15 residues. Germline values: CDR1 MNHNS, CDR2 SASEGT. CDR3 nucleotides: TGTGCCAGCAGTGAAATAGGGGTGGCTAATGAAAAACTGTTTTTT. Amino acid sequence: CASSEIGVANEKLFF.

This chain connects TRBV4-3 to TRBJ2-3; 15 bases align to TRBD2. The CDR3 runs to 17 residues. The germline gives CDR1 LGHNA, CDR2 YSLEER. The trim removed 1 base at V and 4 bases at J, leaving 3 bases unmatched. In nucleotides, the CDR3 is TGCGCCAGCAGCCAAGTTGGACTAGCGGGAGGGGCAGATACGCAGTATTTT. Translation: CASSQVGLAGGADTQYF.

This chain links TRBV4-3 with TRBJ2-7; TRBD2 matches 8 bases. The V gene end was trimmed by 1 base and the J gene end by 4 bases; junction bases not matched to a gene: 6. Germline V gene sequence: CDR1 LGHNA, CDR2 YSLEER. The CDR3 length is 15 residues. The CDR3 region has the DNA TGCGCCAGCAGCCAAGGACTAGCGATGCAGTACGAGCAGTACTTC. This encodes CASSQGLAMQYEQYF.

The gene calls are TRBV5-5 and TRBJ1-5; D may be TRBD1 (6 bases). V lost 5 bases and J 1 base, leaving 13 bases between the germline ends. Germline CDR1 is SGHKS and CDR2 is YYEKEE (reference sequence). The CDR3 runs to 15 residues. The CDR3 sequence is CASRSGALSNQPQHF. CDR3 DNA sequence: TGTGCCAGCAGATCGGGGGCTCTAAGCAATCAGCCCCAGCATTTT. The full variable domain, rest sourced from reference TRBV5-5 and TRBJ1-5, is DAGVTQSPTHLIKTRGQQVTLRCSPISGHKSVSWYQQVLGQGPQFIFQYYEKEERGRGNFPDRFSARQFPNYSSELNVNALLLGDSALYLCASRSGALSNQPQHFGDGTRLSIL.

The chain recombines TRBV5-3 with TRBJ2-3; D gene unclear. TRBV5-3 qualifies as an ORF whose function is uncertain. V was clipped by 7 bases and J by 7 bases, with 10 bases between them. This CDR3 spans 11 amino acids. The CDR3 sequence is CARRSPHTQYF. CDR3 nucleotides: TGTGCCAGACGTTCCCCCCATACGCAGTATTTT.

DNA of the CDR3: TGCGCCAGCAGTGCACTAGCTAGCACAGATACGCAGTATTTT. Translating it yields CASSALASTDTQYF. V is TRBV10-2 and J is TRBJ2-3; D is possibly TRBD2 (6 bases). The CDR3 contains 14 residues. Trimming pared 4 bases from V and 0 bases from J, leaving 8 bases between. Germline V gives CDR1 WSHSY, CDR2 SAAADI.

The chain has TRBV5-6 and TRBJ1-1, with D unresolved. V was trimmed by 1 base and J by 2 bases, leaving 9 bases between them. Germline CDR1 and CDR2: SGHDT and YYEEEE. The CDR3 is made up of 14 amino acids. CDR3 amino acids: CASSLRRRNTEAFF. In DNA, the CDR3 is TGTGCCAGCAGCTTGCGCAGGAGAAACACTGAAGCTTTCTTT.

This chain links TRBV5-6 with TRBJ2-3; D is undetermined. The CDR3 runs to 14 residues. Germline V gene sequence: CDR1 SGHDT, CDR2 YYEEEE. Trimming took 0 bases from V and 1 from J, leaving 6 bases between them. The CDR3: CASSLADRTDTQYF. The CDR3 nucleotides read TGTGCCAGCAGCTTGGCGGATCGCACAGATACGCAGTATTTT.

The chain uses TRBV4-3 and TRBJ2-2; weak D call: TRBD2 (5 bases). V lost 0 bases to trimming and J lost 4 bases, with 15 bases between them. Germline assignment: CDR1 LGHNA and CDR2 YSLEER. The CDR3 is made up of 17 amino acids. The DNA for the CDR3 is TGCGCCAGCAGCCAAGATTTGGGGAACGCGGGCACCGGGGAGCTGTTTTTT. This translates into CASSQDLGNAGTGELFF.

The chain joins TRBV15 to TRBJ2-5, with D unresolved. Germline CDR1 reads LNHNV; CDR2 reads YYDKDF (reference sequence). The CDR3 spans 15 residues. The germline V and J ends were trimmed by 0 bases and 1 base, with 9 bases remaining between them. DNA for the CDR3: TGTGCCACCAGCAGAGATGCAACGGTCCAAGAGACCCAGTACTTC. Translation: CATSRDATVQETQYF.